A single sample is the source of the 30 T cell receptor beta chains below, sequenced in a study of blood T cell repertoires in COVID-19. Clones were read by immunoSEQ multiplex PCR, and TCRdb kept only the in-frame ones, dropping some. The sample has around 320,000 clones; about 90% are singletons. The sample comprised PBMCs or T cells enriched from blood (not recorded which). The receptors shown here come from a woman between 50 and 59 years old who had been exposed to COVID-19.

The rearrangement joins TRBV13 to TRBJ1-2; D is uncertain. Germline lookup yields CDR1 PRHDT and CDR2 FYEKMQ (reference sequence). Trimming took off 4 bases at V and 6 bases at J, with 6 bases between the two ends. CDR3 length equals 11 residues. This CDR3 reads CASSSLDGYTF. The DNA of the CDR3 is TGTGCCAGCAGCTCCCTAGATGGCTACACCTTC.

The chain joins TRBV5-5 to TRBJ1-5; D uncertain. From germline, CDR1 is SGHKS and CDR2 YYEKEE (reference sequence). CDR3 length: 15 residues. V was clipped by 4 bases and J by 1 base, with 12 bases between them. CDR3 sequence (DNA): TGTGCCAGCAGCCGCGGGTCCATGAGCAATCAGCCCCAGCATTTT. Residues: CASSRGSMSNQPQHF.

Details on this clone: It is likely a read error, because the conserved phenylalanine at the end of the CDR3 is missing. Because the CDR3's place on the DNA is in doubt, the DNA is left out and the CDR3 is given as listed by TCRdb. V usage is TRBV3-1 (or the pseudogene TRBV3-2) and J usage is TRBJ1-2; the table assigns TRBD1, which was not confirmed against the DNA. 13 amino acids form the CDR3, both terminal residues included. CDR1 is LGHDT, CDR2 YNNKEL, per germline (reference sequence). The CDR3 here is CASSQANRVPSFL.

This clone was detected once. In nucleotides, the CDR3 is TGTGCCAGCAGCCAAGATACTAGCGGGGGTCCCTACGAGCAGTACTTC. This encodes CASSQDTSGGPYEQYF. V usage is TRBV3-1 (or the pseudogene TRBV3-2) and J usage is TRBJ2-7, with 11 bases lining up with TRBD2. V was pared by 0 bases and J by 2 bases, with 3 bases of the junction left unmatched. Germline V CDR1 and CDR2: LGHDT, YNNKEL (reference sequence). This CDR3 spans 16 amino acids.

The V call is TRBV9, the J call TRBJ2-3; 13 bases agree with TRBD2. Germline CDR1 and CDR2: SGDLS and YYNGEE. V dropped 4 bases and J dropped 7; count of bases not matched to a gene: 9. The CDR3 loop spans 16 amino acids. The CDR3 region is CASSFGTSGVGNTQYF. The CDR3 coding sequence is TGTGCCAGCAGCTTCGGGACTAGCGGGGTAGGGAATACGCAGTATTTT.

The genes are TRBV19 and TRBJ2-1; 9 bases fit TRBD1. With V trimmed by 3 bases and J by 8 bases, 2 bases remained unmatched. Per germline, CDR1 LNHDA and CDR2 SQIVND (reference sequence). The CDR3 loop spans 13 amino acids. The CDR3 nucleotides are TGTGCCAGTAGTATTAACAGGGGGCATGAGCAGTTCTTC. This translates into CASSINRGHEQFF.

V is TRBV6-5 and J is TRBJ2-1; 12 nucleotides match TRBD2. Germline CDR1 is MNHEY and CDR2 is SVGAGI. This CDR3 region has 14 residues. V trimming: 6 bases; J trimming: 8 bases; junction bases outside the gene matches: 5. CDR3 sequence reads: CASRASGGGHEQFF. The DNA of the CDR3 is TGTGCCAGCAGAGCTAGCGGGGGGGGTCATGAGCAGTTCTTC.

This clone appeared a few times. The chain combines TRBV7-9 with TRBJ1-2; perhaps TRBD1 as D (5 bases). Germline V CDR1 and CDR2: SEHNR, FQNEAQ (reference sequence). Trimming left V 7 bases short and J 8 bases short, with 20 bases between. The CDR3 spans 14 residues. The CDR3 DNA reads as TGTGCCAGCACCCCCTGGGAGGGACTATGGGGCTACACCTTC. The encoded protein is CASTPWEGLWGYTF.

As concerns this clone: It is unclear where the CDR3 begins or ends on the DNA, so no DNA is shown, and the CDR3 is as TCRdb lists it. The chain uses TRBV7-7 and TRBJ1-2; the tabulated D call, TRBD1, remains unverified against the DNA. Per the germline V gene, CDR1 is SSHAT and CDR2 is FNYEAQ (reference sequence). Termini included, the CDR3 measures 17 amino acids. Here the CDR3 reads CASSLYLCDNLIYGYTF.

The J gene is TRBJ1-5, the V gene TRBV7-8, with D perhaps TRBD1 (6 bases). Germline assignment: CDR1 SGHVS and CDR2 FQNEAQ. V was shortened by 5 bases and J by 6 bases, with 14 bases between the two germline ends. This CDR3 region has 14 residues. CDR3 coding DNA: TGTGCCAGCAGCCACATAGGGGGTGGTCAGCCCCAGCATTTT. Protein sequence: CASSHIGGGQPQHF. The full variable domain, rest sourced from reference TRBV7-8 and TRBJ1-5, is GAGVSQSPRYKVAKRGQDVALRCDPISGHVSLFWYQQALGQGPEFLTYFQNEAQLDKSGLPSDRFFAERPEGSVSTLKIQRTQQEDSAVYLCASSHIGGGQPQHFGDGTRLSIL.

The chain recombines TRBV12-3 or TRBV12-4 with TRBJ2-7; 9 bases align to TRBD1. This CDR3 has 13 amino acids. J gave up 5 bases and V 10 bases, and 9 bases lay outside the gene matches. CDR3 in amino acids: CATADRGINEQYF. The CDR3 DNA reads TGTGCCACCGCGGACAGGGGAATAAACGAGCAGTACTTC.

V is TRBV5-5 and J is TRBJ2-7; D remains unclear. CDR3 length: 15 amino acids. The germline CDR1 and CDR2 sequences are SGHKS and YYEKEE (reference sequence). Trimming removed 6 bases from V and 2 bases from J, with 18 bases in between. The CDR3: CASTVSRSATYEQYF. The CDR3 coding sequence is TGTGCCAGCACTGTTTCCCGGTCCGCAACCTACGAGCAGTACTTC.

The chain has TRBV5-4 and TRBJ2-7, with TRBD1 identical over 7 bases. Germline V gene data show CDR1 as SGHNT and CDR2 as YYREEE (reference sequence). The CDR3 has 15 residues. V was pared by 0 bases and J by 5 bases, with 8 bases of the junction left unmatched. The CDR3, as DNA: TGTGCCAGCAGCTTGGCCTGGACAGGTGGGAACGAGCAGTACTTC. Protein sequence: CASSLAWTGGNEQYF.

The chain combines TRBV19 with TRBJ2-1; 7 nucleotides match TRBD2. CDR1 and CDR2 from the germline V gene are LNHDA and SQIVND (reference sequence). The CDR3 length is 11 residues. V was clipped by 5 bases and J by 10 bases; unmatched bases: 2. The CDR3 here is CASSVSGEQFF. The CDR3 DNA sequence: TGTGCCAGTAGTGTTAGCGGGGAGCAGTTCTTC.

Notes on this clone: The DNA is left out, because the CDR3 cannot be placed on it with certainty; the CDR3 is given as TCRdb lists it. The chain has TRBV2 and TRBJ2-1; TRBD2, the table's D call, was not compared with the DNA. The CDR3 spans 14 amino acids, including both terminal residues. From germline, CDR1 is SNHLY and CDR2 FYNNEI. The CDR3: CATFGPGGYNEQFF.

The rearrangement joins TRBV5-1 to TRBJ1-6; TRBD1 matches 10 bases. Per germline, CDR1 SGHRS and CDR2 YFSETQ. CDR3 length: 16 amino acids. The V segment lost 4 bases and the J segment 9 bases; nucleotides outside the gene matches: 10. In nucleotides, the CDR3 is TGCGCCAGCAGCCCACTTGACAGGGGGCTTGGTTCACCCCTCCACTTT. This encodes CASSPLDRGLGSPLHF.

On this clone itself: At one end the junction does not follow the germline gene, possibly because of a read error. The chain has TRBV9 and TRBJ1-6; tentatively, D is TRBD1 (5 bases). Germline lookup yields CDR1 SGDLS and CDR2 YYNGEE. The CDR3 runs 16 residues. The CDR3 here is CASSAGVGSNNSPLHF. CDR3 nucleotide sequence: TGTGCCAGCAGCGCGGGGGTGGGCTCCAATAATTCACCCCTCCACTTT. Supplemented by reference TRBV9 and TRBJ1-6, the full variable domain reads DSGVTQTPKHLITATGQRVTLRCSPRSGDLSVYWYQQSLDQGLQFLIQYYNGEERAKGNILERFSAQQFPDLHSELNLSSLELGDSALYFCASSAGVGSNNSPLHFGNGTRLTVT.

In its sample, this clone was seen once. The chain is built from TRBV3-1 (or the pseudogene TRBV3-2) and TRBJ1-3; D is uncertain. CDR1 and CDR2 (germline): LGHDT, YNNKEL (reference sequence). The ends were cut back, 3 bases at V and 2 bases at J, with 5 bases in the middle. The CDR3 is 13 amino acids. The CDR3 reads CASSHRTGNTIYF. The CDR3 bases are TGTGCCAGCAGCCACAGGACTGGAAACACCATATATTTT.

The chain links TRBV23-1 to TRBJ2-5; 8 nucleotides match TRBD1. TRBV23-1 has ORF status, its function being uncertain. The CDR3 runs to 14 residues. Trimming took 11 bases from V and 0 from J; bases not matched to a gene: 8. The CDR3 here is CAGTGGTNQETQYF. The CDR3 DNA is TGCGCCGGCACAGGGGGTACGAACCAAGAGACCCAGTACTTC.

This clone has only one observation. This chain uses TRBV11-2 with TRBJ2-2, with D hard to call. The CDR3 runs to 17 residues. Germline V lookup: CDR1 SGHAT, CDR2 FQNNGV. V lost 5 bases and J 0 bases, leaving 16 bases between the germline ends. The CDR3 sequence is CASSRTRSTSNTGELFF. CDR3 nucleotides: TGTGCCAGCAGCCGAACCCGAAGCACCTCGAACACCGGGGAGCTGTTTTTT.

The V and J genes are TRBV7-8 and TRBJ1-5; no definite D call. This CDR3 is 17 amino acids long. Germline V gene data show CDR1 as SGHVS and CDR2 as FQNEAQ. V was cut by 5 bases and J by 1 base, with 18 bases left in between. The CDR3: CASSQVFGEQSNQPQHF. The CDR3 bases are TGTGCCAGCAGCCAAGTATTCGGGGAACAAAGCAATCAGCCCCAGCATTTT.

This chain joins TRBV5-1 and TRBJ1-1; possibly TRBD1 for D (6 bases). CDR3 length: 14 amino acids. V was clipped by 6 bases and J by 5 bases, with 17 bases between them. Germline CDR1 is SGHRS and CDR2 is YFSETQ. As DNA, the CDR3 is TGCGCCAGCACCCCTGAACAGGGTCGGACTGAAGCTTTCTTT. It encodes CASTPEQGRTEAFF.

The CDR3 nucleotides read TGTGCCAGCAACCAAGAGGGACTCTCCACCTACGAGCAGTACTTC. This codes for CASNQEGLSTYEQYF. The chain recombines TRBV2 with TRBJ2-7, with D possibly TRBD2 on 6 matching bases. CDR3 size: 15 residues. Germline CDR1 and CDR2: SNHLY and FYNNEI. V dropped 7 bases and J dropped 2 bases, with 18 bases sitting between them.

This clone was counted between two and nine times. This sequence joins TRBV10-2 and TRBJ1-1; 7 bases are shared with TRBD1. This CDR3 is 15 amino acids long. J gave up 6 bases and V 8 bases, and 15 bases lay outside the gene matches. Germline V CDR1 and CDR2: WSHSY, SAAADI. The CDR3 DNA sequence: TGCGCCAGCGGGGGCCTGGCAGGGGGAAAGCCTGAAGCTTTCTTT. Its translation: CASGGLAGGKPEAFF.

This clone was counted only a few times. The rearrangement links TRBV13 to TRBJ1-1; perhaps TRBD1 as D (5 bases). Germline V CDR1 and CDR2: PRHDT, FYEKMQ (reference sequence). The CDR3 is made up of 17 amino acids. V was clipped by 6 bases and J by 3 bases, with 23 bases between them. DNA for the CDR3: TGTGCCAGCAGTCAAAAGAAGGGCCCCGGGGGTGACACTGAAGCTTTCTTT. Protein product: CASSQKKGPGGDTEAFF.

CDR3 coding DNA: TGTGCCAGCAGTTATGAGGGAAACATTCAGTACTTC. Translating it yields CASSYEGNIQYF. V is TRBV6-5 and J is TRBJ2-4, with a weak D call TRBD2 (5 bases). The CDR3 sequence is 12 residues long. Per the germline V gene, CDR1 is MNHEY and CDR2 is SVGAGI. Trimming cost V 3 bases and J 6 bases, with 6 bases left between them.

The CDR3 loop reads CASSGSRSGANVLTF. DNA for the CDR3: TGTGCCAGCAGCGGGAGTAGATCTGGGGCCAACGTCCTGACTTTC. The J gene is TRBJ2-6, the V gene TRBV5-6, with D perhaps TRBD2 (5 bases). Per the germline V gene, CDR1 is SGHDT and CDR2 is YYEEEE. The V end was cut by 4 bases, the J end by 1 base, with 9 bases between. The CDR3 is made up of 15 amino acids.

CDR3 sequence: CASSIDRALTNIQYF. The CDR3 DNA sequence: TGTGCCAGCAGCATTGACAGGGCCCTCACAAACATTCAGTACTTC. The chain combines TRBV7-2 with TRBJ2-4; TRBD1 matches at 7 bases. J was trimmed by 6 bases and V by 5 bases; bases with no gene match: 10. CDR3 size: 15 residues. In germline, CDR1 is SGHTA, CDR2 FQGNSA.

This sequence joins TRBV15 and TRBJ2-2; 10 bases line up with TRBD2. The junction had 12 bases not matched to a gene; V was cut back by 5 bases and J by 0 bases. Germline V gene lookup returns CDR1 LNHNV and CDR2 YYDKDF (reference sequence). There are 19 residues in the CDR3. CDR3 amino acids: CATSRPMGLAGANTGELFF. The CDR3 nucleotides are TGTGCCACCAGCCGCCCCATGGGCCTAGCGGGGGCGAACACCGGGGAGCTGTTTTTT.

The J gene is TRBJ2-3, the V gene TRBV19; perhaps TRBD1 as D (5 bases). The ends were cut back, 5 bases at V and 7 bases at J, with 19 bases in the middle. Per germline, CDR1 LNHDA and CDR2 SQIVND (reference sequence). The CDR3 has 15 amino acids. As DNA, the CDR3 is TGTGCCAGTAGTGGAGACAGCAAGGAAAAGTATACGCAGTATTTT. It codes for CASSGDSKEKYTQYF.